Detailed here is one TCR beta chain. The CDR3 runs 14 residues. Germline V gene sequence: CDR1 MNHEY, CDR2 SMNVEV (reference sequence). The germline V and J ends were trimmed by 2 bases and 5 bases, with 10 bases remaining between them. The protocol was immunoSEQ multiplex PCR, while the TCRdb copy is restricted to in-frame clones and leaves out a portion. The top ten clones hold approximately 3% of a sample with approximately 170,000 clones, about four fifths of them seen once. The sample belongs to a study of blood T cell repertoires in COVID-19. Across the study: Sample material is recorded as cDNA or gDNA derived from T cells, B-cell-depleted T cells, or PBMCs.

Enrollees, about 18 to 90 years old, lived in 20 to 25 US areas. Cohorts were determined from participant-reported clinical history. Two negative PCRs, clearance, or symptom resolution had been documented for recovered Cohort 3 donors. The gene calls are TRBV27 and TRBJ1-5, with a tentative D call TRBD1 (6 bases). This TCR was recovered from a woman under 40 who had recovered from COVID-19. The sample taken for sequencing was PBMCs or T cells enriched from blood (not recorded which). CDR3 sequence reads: CASSLGGLDQPQHF. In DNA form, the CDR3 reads TGTGCCAGCAGTTTAGGGGGCCTGGATCAGCCCCAGCATTTT.